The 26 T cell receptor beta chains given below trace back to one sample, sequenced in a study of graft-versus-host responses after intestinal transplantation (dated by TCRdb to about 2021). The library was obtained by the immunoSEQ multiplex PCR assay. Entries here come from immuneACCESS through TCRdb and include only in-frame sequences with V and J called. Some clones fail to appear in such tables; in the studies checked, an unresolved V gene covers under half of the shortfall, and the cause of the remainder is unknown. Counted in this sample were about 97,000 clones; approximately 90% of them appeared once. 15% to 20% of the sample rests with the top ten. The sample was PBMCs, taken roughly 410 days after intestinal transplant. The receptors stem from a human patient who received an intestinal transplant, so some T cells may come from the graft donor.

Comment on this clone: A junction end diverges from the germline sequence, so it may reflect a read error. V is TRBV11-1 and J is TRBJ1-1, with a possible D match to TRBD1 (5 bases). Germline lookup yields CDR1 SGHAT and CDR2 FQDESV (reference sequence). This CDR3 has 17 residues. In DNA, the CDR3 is TGTGCCAGCAGCATTCGACAGTGGGGGAAACCTAACATTGAAGCTTTCTTT. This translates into CASSIRQWGKPNIEAFF. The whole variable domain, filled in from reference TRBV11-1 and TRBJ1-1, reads EAEVAQSPRYKITEKSQAVAFWCDPISGHATLYWYRQILGQGPELLVQFQDESVVDDSQLPKDRFSAERLKGVDSTLKIQPAELGDSAMYLCASSIRQWGKPNIEAFFGQGTRLTVV.

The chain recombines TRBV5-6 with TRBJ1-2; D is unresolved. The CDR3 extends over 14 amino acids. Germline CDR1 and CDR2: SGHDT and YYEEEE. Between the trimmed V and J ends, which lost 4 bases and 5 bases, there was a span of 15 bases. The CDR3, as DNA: TGTGCCAGCAGCCCTTCGACTTCCCGTTATGGCTACACCTTC. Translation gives CASSPSTSRYGYTF.

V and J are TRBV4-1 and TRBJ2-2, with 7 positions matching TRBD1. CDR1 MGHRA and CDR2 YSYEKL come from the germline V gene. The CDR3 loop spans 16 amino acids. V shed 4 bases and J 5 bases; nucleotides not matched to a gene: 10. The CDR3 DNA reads TGCGCCAGCAGCCGAACAGGGGTCTTGGTTACCGGGGAGCTGTTTTTT. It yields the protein CASSRTGVLVTGELFF.

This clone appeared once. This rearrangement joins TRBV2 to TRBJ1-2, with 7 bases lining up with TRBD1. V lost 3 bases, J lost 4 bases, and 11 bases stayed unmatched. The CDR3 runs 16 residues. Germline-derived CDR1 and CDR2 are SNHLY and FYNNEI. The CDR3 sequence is CASSDGRDREAYGYTF. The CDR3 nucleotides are TGTGCCAGCAGTGATGGCCGAGACAGGGAGGCCTATGGCTACACCTTC.

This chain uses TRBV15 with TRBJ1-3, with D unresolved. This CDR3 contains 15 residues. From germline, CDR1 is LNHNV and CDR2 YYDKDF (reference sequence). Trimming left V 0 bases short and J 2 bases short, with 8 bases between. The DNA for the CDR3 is TGTGCCACCAGCAGAGATCTGATAGCTGGAAACACCATATATTTT. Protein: CATSRDLIAGNTIYF.

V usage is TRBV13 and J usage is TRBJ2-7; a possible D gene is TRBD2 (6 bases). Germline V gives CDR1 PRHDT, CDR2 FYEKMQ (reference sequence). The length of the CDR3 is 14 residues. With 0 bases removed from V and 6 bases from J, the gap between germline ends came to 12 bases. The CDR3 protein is CASSLGLSGVEQYF. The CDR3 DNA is TGTGCCAGCAGCTTAGGCCTCTCGGGGGTCGAGCAGTACTTC.

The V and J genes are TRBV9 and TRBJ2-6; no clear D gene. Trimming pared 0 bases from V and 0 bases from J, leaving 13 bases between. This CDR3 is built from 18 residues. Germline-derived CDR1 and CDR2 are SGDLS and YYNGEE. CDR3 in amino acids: CASSVAAKRYSGANVLTF. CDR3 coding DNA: TGTGCCAGCAGCGTAGCGGCCAAGCGCTACTCTGGGGCCAACGTCCTGACTTTC. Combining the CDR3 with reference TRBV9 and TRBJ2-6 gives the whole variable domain DSGVTQTPKHLITATGQRVTLRCSPRSGDLSVYWYQQSLDQGLQFLIQYYNGEERAKGNILERFSAQQFPDLHSELNLSSLELGDSALYFCASSVAAKRYSGANVLTFGAGSRLTVL.

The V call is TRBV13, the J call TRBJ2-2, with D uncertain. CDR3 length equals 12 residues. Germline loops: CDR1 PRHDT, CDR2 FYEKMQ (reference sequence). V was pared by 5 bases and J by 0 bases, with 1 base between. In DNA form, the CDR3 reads TGTGCCAGCAGCCCGAACACCGGGGAGCTGTTTTTT. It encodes CASSPNTGELFF. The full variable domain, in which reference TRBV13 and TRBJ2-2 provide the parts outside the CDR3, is AAGVIQSPRHLIKEKRETATLKCYPIPRHDTVYWYQQGPGQDPQFLISFYEKMQSDKGSIPDRFSAQQFSDYHSELNMSSLELGDSALYFCASSPNTGELFFGEGSRLTVL.

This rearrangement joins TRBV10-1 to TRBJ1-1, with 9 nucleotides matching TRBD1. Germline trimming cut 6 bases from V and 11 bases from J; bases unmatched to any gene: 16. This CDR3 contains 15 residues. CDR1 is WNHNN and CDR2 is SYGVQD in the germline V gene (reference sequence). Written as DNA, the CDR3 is TGCGCCAGCAGACTAACGGGACAGGGTGATTCTTCGGCTTTCTTT. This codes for CASRLTGQGDSSAFF.

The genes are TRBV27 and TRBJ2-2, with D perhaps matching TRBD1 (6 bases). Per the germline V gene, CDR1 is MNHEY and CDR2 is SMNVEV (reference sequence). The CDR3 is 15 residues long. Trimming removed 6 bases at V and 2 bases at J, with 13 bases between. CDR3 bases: TGTGCCAGCAGGGGAACAGGGACCAACACCGGGGAGCTGTTTTTT. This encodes CASRGTGTNTGELFF.

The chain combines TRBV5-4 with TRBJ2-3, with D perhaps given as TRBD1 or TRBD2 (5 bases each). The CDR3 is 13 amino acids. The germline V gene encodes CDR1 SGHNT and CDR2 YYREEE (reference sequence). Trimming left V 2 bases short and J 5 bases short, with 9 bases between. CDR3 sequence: CASSFGGGDTQYF. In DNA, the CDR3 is TGTGCCAGCAGCTTCGGTGGGGGAGATACGCAGTATTTT.

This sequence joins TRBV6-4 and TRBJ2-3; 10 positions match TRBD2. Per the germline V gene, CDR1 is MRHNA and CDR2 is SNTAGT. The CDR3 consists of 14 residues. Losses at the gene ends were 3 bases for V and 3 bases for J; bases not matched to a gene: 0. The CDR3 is CASSEGLATDTQYF. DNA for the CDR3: TGTGCCAGCAGTGAGGGACTAGCGACAGATACGCAGTATTTT.

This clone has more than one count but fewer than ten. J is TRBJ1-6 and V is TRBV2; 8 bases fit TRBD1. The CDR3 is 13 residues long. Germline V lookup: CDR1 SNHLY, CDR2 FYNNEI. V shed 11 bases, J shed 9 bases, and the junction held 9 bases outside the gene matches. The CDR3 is CAGRQGRSSPLHF. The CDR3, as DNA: TGTGCCGGTCGACAGGGGCGTAGTTCACCCCTCCACTTT.

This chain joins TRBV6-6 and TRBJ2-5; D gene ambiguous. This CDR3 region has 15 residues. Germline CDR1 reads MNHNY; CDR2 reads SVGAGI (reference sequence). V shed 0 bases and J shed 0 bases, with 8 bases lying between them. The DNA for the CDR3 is TGTGCCAGCAGTTACTCTCACAGACACCAAGAGACCCAGTACTTC. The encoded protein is CASSYSHRHQETQYF.

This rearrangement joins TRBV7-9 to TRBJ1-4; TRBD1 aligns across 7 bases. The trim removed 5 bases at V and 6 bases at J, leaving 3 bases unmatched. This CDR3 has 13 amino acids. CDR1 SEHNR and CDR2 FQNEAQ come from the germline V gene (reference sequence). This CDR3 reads CASSPGTDEKLFF. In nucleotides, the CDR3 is TGTGCCAGCAGCCCCGGGACAGATGAAAAACTGTTTTTT.

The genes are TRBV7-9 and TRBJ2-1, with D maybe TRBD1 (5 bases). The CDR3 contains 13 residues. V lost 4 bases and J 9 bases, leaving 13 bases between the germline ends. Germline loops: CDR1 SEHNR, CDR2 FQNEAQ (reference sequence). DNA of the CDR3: TGTGCCAGCAGCTCCCAGGGCCCTGGTGAGCAGTTCTTC. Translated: CASSSQGPGEQFF.

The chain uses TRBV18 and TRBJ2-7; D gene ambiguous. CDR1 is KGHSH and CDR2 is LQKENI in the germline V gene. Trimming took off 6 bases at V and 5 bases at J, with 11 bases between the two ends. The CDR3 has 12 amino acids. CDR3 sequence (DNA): TGTGCCAGCTCCCCCCACCCCCACGAGCAGTACTTC. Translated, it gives CASSPHPHEQYF.

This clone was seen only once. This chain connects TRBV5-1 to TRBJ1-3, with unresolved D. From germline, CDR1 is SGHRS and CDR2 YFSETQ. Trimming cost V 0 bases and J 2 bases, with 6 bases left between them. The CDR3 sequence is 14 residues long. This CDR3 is CASSLAEAGNTIYF. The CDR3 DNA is TGCGCCAGCAGCTTGGCAGAAGCTGGAAACACCATATATTTT.

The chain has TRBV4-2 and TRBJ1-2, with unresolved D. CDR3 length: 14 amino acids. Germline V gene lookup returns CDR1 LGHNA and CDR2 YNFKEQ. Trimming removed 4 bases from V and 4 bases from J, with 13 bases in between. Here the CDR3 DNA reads TGTGCCAGCAGCCCCGTTTCGGATTTCTATGGCTACACCTTC. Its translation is CASSPVSDFYGYTF.

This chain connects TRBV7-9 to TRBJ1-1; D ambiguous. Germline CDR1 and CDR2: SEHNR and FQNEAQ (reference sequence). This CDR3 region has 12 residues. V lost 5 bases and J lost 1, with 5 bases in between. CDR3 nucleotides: TGTGCCAGCAGCCAACAGAACACTGAAGCTTTCTTT. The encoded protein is CASSQQNTEAFF.

The CDR3 sequence: CASSLGTNTEAFF. The CDR3 DNA sequence: TGTGCCAGCAGCCTGGGTACGAACACTGAAGCTTTCTTT. The rearrangement uses TRBV5-5 and TRBJ1-1; D ambiguous. V was clipped by 4 bases and J by 1 base, with 8 bases between them. The CDR3 spans 13 residues. Germline-derived CDR1 and CDR2 are SGHKS and YYEKEE (reference sequence).

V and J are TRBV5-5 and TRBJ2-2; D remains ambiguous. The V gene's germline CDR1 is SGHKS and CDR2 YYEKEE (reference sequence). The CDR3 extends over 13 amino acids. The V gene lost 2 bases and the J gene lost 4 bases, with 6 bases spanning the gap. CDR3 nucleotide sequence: TGTGCCAGCAGCTTTGAAGGCACCGGGGAGCTGTTTTTT. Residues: CASSFEGTGELFF.

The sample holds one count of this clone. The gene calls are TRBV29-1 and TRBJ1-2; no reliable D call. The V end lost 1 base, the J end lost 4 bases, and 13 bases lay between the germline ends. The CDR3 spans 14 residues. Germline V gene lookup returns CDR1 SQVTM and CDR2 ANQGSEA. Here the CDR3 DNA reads TGCAGCGTTGAAGTTCCAGGACGAACCTATGGCTACACCTTC. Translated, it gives CSVEVPGRTYGYTF. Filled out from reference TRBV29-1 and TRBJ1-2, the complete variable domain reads SAVISQKPSRDICQRGTSLTIQCQVDSQVTMMFWYRQQPGQSLTLIATANQGSEATYESGFVIDKFPISRPNLTFSTLTVSNMSPEDSSIYLCSVEVPGRTYGYTFGSGTRLTVV.

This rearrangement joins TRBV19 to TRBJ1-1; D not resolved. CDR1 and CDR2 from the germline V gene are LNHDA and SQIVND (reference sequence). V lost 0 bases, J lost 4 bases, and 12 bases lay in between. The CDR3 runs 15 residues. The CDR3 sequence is CASSIDLSGSTEAFF. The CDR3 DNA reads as TGTGCCAGTAGTATAGATCTATCGGGGTCCACTGAAGCTTTCTTT.

The CDR3 spells CASSLEAQGSTGANVLTF. As DNA, the CDR3 is TGCGCCAGCAGCTTGGAGGCGCAGGGAAGTACTGGGGCCAACGTCCTGACTTTC. The chain carries TRBV5-1 and TRBJ2-6; D may be TRBD1 (5 bases). Germline V CDR1 and CDR2: SGHRS, YFSETQ. The CDR3 totals 18 residues. Deletions cut 0 bases from V and 2 bases from J, with 15 bases between.

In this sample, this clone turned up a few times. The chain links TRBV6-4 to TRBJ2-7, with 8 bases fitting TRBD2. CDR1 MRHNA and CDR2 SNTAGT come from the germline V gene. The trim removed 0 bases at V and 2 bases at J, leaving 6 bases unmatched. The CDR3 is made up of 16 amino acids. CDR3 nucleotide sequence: TGTGCCAGCAGTGACTCTCGGGGGGGGTCCACCTACGAGCAGTACTTC. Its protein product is CASSDSRGGSTYEQYF.